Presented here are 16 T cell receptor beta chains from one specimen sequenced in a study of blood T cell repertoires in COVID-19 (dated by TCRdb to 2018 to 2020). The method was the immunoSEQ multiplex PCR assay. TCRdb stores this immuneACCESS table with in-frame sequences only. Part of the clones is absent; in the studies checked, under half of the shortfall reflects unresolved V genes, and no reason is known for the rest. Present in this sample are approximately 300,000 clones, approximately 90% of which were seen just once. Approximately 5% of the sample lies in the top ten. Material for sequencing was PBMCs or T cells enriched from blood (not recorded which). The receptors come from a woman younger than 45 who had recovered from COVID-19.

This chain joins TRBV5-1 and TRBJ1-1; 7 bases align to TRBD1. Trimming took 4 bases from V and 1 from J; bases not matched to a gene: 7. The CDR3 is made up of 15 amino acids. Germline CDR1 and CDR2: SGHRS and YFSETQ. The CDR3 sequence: CASSLTGQQNTEAFF. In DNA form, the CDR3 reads TGCGCCAGCAGCCTGACGGGACAGCAGAACACTGAAGCTTTCTTT.

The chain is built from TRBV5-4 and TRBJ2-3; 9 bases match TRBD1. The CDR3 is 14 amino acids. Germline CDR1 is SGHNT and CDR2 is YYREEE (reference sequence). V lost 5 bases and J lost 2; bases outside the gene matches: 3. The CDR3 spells CASSDRGYTDTQYF. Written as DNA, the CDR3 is TGTGCCAGCAGTGACAGGGGGTACACAGATACGCAGTATTTT.

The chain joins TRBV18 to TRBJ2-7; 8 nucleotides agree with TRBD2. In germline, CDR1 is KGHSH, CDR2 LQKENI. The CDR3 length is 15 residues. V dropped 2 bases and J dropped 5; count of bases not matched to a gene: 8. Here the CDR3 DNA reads TGTGCCAGCTCACCAAGGGTTAGCGGGGAAGACGAGCAGTACTTC. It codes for CASSPRVSGEDEQYF.

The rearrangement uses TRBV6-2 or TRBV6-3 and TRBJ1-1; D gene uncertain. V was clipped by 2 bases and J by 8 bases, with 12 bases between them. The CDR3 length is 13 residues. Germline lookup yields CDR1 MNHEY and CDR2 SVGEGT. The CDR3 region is CASSYHQQREAFF. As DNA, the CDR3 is TGTGCCAGCAGTTACCACCAACAGAGAGAAGCTTTCTTT.

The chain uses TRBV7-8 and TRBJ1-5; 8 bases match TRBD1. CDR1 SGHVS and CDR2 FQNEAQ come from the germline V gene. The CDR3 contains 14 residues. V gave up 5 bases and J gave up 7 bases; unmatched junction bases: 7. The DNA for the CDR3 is TGTGCCAGCAGCCTACAGGGGGGAAGGCAGCCCCAGCATTTT. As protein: CASSLQGGRQPQHF. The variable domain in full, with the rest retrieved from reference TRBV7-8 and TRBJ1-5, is GAGVSQSPRYKVAKRGQDVALRCDPISGHVSLFWYQQALGQGPEFLTYFQNEAQLDKSGLPSDRFFAERPEGSVSTLKIQRTQQEDSAVYLCASSLQGGRQPQHFGDGTRLSIL.

The CDR3 DNA reads as TGTGCCAGCAGCTTGTTGGGGGCGCGGAATTCACCCCTCCACTTT. Its protein is CASSLLGARNSPLHF. The chain is built from TRBV5-8 and TRBJ1-6, with D tentatively TRBD1 (6 bases). This CDR3 spans 15 amino acids. The germline V gene encodes CDR1 SGHTS and CDR2 YDEGEE. Trimming pared 1 base from V and 7 bases from J, leaving 12 bases between.

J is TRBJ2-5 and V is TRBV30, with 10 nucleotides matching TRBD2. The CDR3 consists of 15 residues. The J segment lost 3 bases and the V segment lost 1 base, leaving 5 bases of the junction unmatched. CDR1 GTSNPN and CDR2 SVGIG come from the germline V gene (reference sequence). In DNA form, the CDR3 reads TGTGCCTGGAGTGAGGGGCTAGCGGGAGAAGAGACCCAGTACTTC. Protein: CAWSEGLAGEETQYF. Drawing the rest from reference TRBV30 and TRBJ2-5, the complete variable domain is SQTIHQWPATLVQPVGSPLSLECTVEGTSNPNLYWYRQAAGRGLQLLFYSVGIGQISSEVPQNLSASRPQDRQFILSSKKLLLSDSGFYLCAWSEGLAGEETQYFGPGTRLLVL.

CDR3 in amino acids: CASSPTAGEAFF. The DNA for the CDR3 is TGTGCCAGCAGCCCGACGGCGGGTGAAGCTTTCTTT. V gene TRBV7-8 combines with J gene TRBJ1-1; D is ambiguous. V was cut by 5 bases and J by 7 bases, with 11 bases left in between. CDR3 size: 12 residues. Germline V gene data show CDR1 as SGHVS and CDR2 as FQNEAQ.

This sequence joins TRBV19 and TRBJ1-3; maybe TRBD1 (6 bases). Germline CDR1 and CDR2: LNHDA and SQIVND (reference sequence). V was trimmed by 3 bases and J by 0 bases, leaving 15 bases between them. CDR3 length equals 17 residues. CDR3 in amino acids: CASSIEDRKYSGNTIYF. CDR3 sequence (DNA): TGTGCCAGTAGTATCGAGGACAGAAAGTACTCTGGAAACACCATATATTTT.

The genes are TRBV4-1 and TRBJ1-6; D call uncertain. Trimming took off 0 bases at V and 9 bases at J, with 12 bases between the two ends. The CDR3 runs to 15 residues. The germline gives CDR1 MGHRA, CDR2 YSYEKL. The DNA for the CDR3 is TGCGCCAGCAGCCAAGAGAAACAGTACGTTTCACCCCTCCACTTT. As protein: CASSQEKQYVSPLHF.

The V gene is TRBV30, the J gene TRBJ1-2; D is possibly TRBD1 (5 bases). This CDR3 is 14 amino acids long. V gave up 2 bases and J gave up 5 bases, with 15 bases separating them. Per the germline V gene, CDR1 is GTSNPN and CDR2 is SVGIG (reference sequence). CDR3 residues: CAWSKSGGLYGYTF. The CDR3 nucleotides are TGTGCCTGGAGTAAATCGGGGGGTTTGTATGGCTACACCTTC.

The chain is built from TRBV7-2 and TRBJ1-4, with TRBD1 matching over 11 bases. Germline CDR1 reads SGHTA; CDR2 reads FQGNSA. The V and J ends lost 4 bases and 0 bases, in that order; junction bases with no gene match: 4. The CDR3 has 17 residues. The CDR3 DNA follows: TGTGCCAGCAGCTCGGGACAGGGGGTTCCAACTAATGAAAAACTGTTTTTT. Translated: CASSSGQGVPTNEKLFF. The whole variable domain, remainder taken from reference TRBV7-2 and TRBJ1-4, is GAGVSQSPSNKVTEKGKDVELRCDPISGHTALYWYRQSLGQGLEFLIYFQGNSAPDKSGLPSDRFSAERTGGSVSTLTIQRTQQEDSAVYLCASSSGQGVPTNEKLFFGSGTQLSVL.

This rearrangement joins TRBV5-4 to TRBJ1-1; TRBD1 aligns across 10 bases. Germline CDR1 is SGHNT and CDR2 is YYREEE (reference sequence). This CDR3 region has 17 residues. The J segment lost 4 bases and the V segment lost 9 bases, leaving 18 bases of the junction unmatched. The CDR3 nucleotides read TGTGCCACCAACAGGGCCGGGACAGGGGTCGGTCGCACTGAAGCTTTCTTT. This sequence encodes CATNRAGTGVGRTEAFF.

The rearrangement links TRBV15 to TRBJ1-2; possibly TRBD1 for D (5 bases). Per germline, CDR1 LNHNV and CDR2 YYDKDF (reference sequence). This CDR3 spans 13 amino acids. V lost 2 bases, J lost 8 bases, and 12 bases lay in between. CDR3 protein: CATSRTSGPGYTF. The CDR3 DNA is TGTGCCACCAGCAGAACTTCAGGGCCAGGCTACACCTTC.

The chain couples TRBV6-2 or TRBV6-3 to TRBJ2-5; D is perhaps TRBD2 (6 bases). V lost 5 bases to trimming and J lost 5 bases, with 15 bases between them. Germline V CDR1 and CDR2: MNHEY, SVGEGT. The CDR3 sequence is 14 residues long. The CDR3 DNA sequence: TGTGCCAGCAGTGTTGGGGGAGGCGGGGAGACCCAGTACTTC. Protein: CASSVGGGGETQYF.

This CDR3 reads CAIRPGSGVTEAFF. The CDR3 DNA sequence: TGTGCCATCAGACCCGGGAGCGGAGTCACTGAAGCTTTCTTT. V is TRBV10-3 and J is TRBJ1-1; D is unresolved. This CDR3 is built from 14 residues. The V end lost 6 bases, the J end lost 4 bases, and 15 bases lay between the germline ends. Germline assignment: CDR1 ENHRY and CDR2 SYGVKD.